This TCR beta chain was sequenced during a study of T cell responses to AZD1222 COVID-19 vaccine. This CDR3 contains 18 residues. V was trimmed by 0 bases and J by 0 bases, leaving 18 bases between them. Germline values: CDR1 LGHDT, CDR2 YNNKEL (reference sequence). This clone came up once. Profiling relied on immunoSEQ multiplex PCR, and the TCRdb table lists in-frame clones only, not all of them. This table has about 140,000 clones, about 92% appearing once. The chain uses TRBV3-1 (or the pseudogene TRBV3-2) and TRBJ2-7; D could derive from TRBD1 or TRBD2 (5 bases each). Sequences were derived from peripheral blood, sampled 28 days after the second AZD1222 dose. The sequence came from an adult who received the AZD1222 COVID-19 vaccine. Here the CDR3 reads CASSQDNFGTQPSYEQYF. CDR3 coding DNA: TGTGCCAGCAGCCAAGATAATTTTGGGACCCAACCCTCCTACGAGCAGTACTTC.